Listed here are 28 T cell receptor beta chains from one sample, sequenced in a study of T-cell reconstitution after alpha-beta-depleted transplantation in children. It was with unique molecular identifiers that the TCRbeta library was prepared. TCRdb itself ran the PCR reads through MiXCR, one entry per CDR3 protein. The repertoire holds 350,000 to 400,000 distinct CDR3 sequences, with 13% as singletons. This specimen was PBMCs, taken from the stem cell graft. All receptors derive from a human donor who donated a stem cell graft to a child with Fanconi anemia.

This clonotype was detected ten times or more. The chain carries TRBV6-5 and TRBJ2-3, with D perhaps TRBD1 (5 bases). Germline V CDR1 and CDR2: MNHEY, SVGAGI. V lost 6 bases and J lost 4, with 14 bases in between. The CDR3 consists of 14 residues. The CDR3 region has the DNA TGTGCCAGCAGGGCGACAGAACTGGCAGATACGCAGTATTTT. It encodes CASRATELADTQYF.

At least ten counts were recorded for this clonotype. The chain carries TRBV29-1 and TRBJ1-1, with 8 bases identical to TRBD1. The CDR3 spans 14 residues. Germline trimming cut 4 bases from V and 3 bases from J; bases unmatched to any gene: 7. CDR1 SQVTM and CDR2 ANQGSEA come from the germline V gene. CDR3 sequence reads: CSVAPTGGHTEAFF. In nucleotides, the CDR3 is TGCAGCGTTGCCCCAACAGGGGGGCACACTGAAGCTTTCTTT.

In this sample, this clonotype turned up a few times. The gene calls are TRBV29-1 and TRBJ1-2; D ambiguous. V shed 5 bases and J shed 5 bases, with 12 bases lying between them. The germline V gene encodes CDR1 SQVTM and CDR2 ANQGSEA. The CDR3 has 12 residues. CDR3 sequence: CSVSTSVYGYTF. For the CDR3, the DNA is TGCAGCGTTTCCACCTCGGTATATGGCTACACCTTC.

In its sample, this clonotype was seen many times. V gene TRBV29-1 combines with J gene TRBJ2-7, with no clear D. Looked up from germline, CDR1 is SQVTM and CDR2 is ANQGSEA. The CDR3 extends over 12 amino acids. The V and J ends lost 4 bases and 5 bases respectively, with 12 bases between them. CDR3 sequence (DNA): TGCAGCGTTGCCTCTTATCTCCACGAGCAGTACTTC. This codes for CSVASYLHEQYF.

The sample holds a few counts of this clonotype. This chain connects TRBV4-3 to TRBJ2-5; TRBD2 matches at 10 bases. V trimming: 0 bases; J trimming: 5 bases; junction bases outside the gene matches: 12. The CDR3 extends over 18 amino acids. CDR1 is LGHNA and CDR2 is YSLEER in the germline V gene. The CDR3 DNA is TGCGCCAGCAGCCAAGAGACGCCGCTAGCGGGGGCGGGGGAGACCCAGTACTTC. The encoded protein is CASSQETPLAGAGETQYF.

As concerns this clonotype: Because it lacks the conserved phenylalanine or tryptophan at the end, this CDR3 is likely a read error. The chain recombines TRBV5-4 with TRBJ2-1; 10 positions match TRBD2. The CDR3 is made up of 16 amino acids. Germline V lookup: CDR1 SGHNT, CDR2 YYREEE (reference sequence). J lost 4 bases, V lost 3 bases, and 7 bases had no gene match. CDR3 region: CASSSKGLASYNEQFL. CDR3 nucleotide sequence: TGTGCCAGCAGCTCAAAGGGACTAGCGTCATACAATGAGCAGTTCTTA.

The chain couples TRBV15 to TRBJ1-4; D ambiguous. Looked up from germline, CDR1 is LNHNV and CDR2 is YYDKDF (reference sequence). This CDR3 region has 14 residues. V lost 1 base to trimming and J lost 8 bases, with 11 bases between them. CDR3: CATSRGGRLEKLFF. The CDR3 nucleotides are TGTGCCACCAGCAGAGGTGGCAGGTTAGAAAAACTGTTTTTT.

This clonotype was picked up a small number of times. CDR3: CASSPLGQSGANVLTF. The CDR3 DNA follows: TGTGCCAGCTCACCACTGGGACAGTCTGGGGCCAACGTCCTGACTTTC. The chain uses TRBV18 and TRBJ2-6; 7 nucleotides align to TRBD1. V lost 1 base, J lost 1 base, and 1 base stayed unmatched. Germline V gene lookup returns CDR1 KGHSH and CDR2 LQKENI. The CDR3 totals 16 residues.

This clonotype was observed a handful of times. The chain has TRBV7-9 and TRBJ2-1; D might be TRBD2 (6 bases). V gave up 1 base and J gave up 9 bases, with 13 bases separating them. The CDR3 consists of 14 residues. In germline, CDR1 is SEHNR, CDR2 FQNEAQ (reference sequence). The CDR3 DNA is TGTGCCAGCAGCTTAGAGACGGGGGTTGGTGAGCAGTTCTTC. Its translation: CASSLETGVGEQFF. Supplemented by reference TRBV7-9 and TRBJ2-1, the full variable domain reads DTGVSQNPRHKITKRGQNVTFRCDPISEHNRLYWYRQTLGQGPEFLTYFQNEAQLEKSRLLSDRFSAERPKGSFSTLEIQRTEQGDSAMYLCASSLETGVGEQFFGPGTRLTVL.

This clonotype was seen repeatedly, ten times or more. This chain joins TRBV12-3 or TRBV12-4 and TRBJ1-5, with 8 bases that match TRBD1. Losses at the gene ends were 5 bases for V and 7 bases for J; bases not matched to a gene: 7. The CDR3 sequence is 14 residues long. CDR3 nucleotide sequence: TGTGCCAGCAGTCCCCAGACAGGGGAACAGCCCCAGCATTTT. It is translated as CASSPQTGEQPQHF.

This clonotype has at least ten counts. This chain connects TRBV28 to TRBJ2-5; 9 bases line up with TRBD1. CDR3 size: 18 residues. CDR1 and CDR2 (germline): MDHEN, SYDVKM. The trim removed 6 bases at V and 2 bases at J, leaving 16 bases unmatched. This CDR3 reads CASSHPLRTGATQETQYF. The CDR3 DNA sequence: TGTGCCAGCAGCCACCCCCTCCGGACAGGGGCGACACAAGAGACCCAGTACTTC.

The chain recombines TRBV9 with TRBJ2-6, with D hard to call. Germline V gives CDR1 SGDLS, CDR2 YYNGEE. The CDR3 is 16 amino acids. Trimming removed 3 bases from V and 1 base from J, with 11 bases in between. CDR3 sequence (DNA): TGTGCCAGCAGCGCACCAGGATGGTCTGGGGCCAACGTCCTGACTTTC. It is translated as CASSAPGWSGANVLTF.

CDR3 in DNA: TGTGCCAGTAGTATATCGGGACATGGCGAAAAACTGTTTTTT. Its translation: CASSISGHGEKLFF. The chain is built from TRBV19 and TRBJ1-4; D is possibly TRBD1 (6 bases). V lost 2 bases and J lost 8, with 12 bases in between. The CDR3 runs 14 residues. Germline V gene sequence: CDR1 LNHDA, CDR2 SQIVND (reference sequence).

There are a few counts of this clonotype. The J gene is TRBJ1-2, the V gene TRBV12-3 or TRBV12-4, with TRBD1 as a possible D gene (5 bases). The CDR3 is made up of 12 amino acids. Trimming pared 5 bases from V and 7 bases from J, leaving 11 bases between. CDR3: CASSKVQGGYTF. The CDR3 DNA reads as TGTGCCAGCAGTAAGGTTCAGGGTGGCTACACCTTC.

The chain joins TRBV4-3 to TRBJ2-7; possibly TRBD1 or TRBD2 for D (5 bases each). The CDR3 spans 15 residues. Germline V gives CDR1 LGHNA, CDR2 YSLEER. V was pared by 0 bases and J by 2 bases, with 11 bases between. CDR3 DNA sequence: TGCGCCAGCAGCCAAGAATCCGGGGCAACCTACGAGCAGTACTTC. Its translation is CASSQESGATYEQYF.

The rearrangement uses TRBV5-1 and TRBJ2-1; TRBD2 matches 8 bases. The germline CDR1 and CDR2 sequences are SGHRS and YFSETQ. The V and J ends lost 3 bases and 0 bases, in that order; junction bases with no gene match: 8. This CDR3 region has 17 residues. The DNA for the CDR3 is TGCGCCAGCAGCTCATTAGCGGGGCGAAGCTCCTACAATGAGCAGTTCTTC. Translating gives CASSSLAGRSSYNEQFF. Supplemented by reference TRBV5-1 and TRBJ2-1, the full variable domain reads KAGVTQTPRYLIKTRGQQVTLSCSPISGHRSVSWYQQTPGQGLQFLFEYFSETQRNKGNFPGRFSGRQFSNSRSEMNVSTLELGDSALYLCASSSLAGRSSYNEQFFGPGTRLTVL.

This clonotype was detected only a few times. The limits of the CDR3 on the DNA are not certain, so only TCRdb's listed CDR3 is given. The chain uses TRBV7-9 and TRBJ2-1; the table's D call TRBD1 went unverified against the DNA. The V gene's germline CDR1 is SEHNR and CDR2 FQNEAQ (reference sequence). Counting both end residues, the CDR3 totals 13 amino acids. CDR3 protein: CASSWGTGATKFF.

The rearrangement joins TRBV5-6 to TRBJ1-2, with D uncertain. Germline V CDR1 and CDR2: SGHDT, YYEEEE. V shed 1 base and J shed 4 bases, with 14 bases lying between them. CDR3 length: 15 residues. CDR3 region: CASSLIGGGVYGYTF. In DNA form, the CDR3 reads TGTGCCAGCAGCTTGATTGGAGGCGGGGTCTATGGCTACACCTTC.

In this sample, this clonotype turned up many times. Compared with germline, one end of the junction differs, possibly owing to a read error. The chain recombines TRBV7-2 with TRBJ2-7; D is uncertain. From germline, CDR1 is SGHTA and CDR2 FQGNSA. The CDR3 has 11 residues. The chain's CDR3 is CASSFSHEQYF. CDR3 bases: TGTGCCAGCAGCTTCTCCCACGAGCAGTACTTC. The full variable domain, in which reference TRBV7-2 and TRBJ2-7 provide the parts outside the CDR3, is GAGVSQSPSNKVTEKGKDVELRCDPISGHTALYWYRQSLGQGLEFLIYFQGNSAPDKSGLPSDRFSAERTGGSVSTLTIQRTQQEDSAVYLCASSFSHEQYFGPGTRLTVT.

The chain couples TRBV20-1 to TRBJ1-1; TRBD1 aligns across 7 bases. This CDR3 is built from 12 residues. The germline CDR1 and CDR2 sequences are DFQATT and SNEGSKA (reference sequence). The V gene end was trimmed by 3 bases and the J gene end by 6 bases; junction bases not matched to a gene: 4. The CDR3 DNA reads as TGCAGTGCTAGTCACAGGGGCGCTGAAGCTTTCTTT. Encoded protein: CSASHRGAEAFF.

There are many counts of this clonotype. This chain connects TRBV12-3 or TRBV12-4 to TRBJ2-7, with D possibly being TRBD1 (6 bases). The length of the CDR3 is 11 residues. CDR3 loop: CPARGSHEQYV. CDR3 coding DNA: TGCCCGGCCAGGGGAAGCCACGAGCAGTACGTC.

This clonotype appeared many times. The chain is built from TRBV7-6 and TRBJ2-3; D is undetermined. Germline V gene data show CDR1 as SGHVS and CDR2 as FNYEAQ. This CDR3 is 13 amino acids long. V was shortened by 5 bases and J by 0 bases, with 6 bases between the two germline ends. The DNA of the CDR3 is TGTGCCAGCAGCCGCACTAGCACAGATACGCAGTATTTT. Protein sequence: CASSRTSTDTQYF.

This clonotype was found a few times. The chain uses TRBV12-3 or TRBV12-4 and TRBJ2-3; D unclear. The CDR3 runs to 15 residues. Trimming removed 5 bases at V and 4 bases at J, with 16 bases between. The CDR3 DNA is TGTGCCAGCAGTCCCCGGAAAGGGCCCCCAGATACGCAGTATTTT. Protein product: CASSPRKGPPDTQYF.

This clonotype appeared a few times. The V call is TRBV4-3, the J call TRBJ2-3; D ambiguous. V lost 0 bases and J 6 bases, leaving 7 bases between the germline ends. Germline assignment: CDR1 LGHNA and CDR2 YSLEER. CDR3 length: 13 residues. CDR3 residues: CASSQESGDTQYF. The CDR3 nucleotides read TGCGCCAGCAGCCAAGAAAGTGGCGATACGCAGTATTTT.

The gene calls are TRBV7-9 and TRBJ1-2; D not resolved. Germline V gives CDR1 SEHNR, CDR2 FQNEAQ (reference sequence). The CDR3 runs to 16 residues. V dropped 5 bases and J dropped 2 bases, with 18 bases sitting between them. Here the CDR3 reads CASSAYGRAFNYGYTF. The CDR3 DNA sequence: TGTGCCAGCAGCGCCTACGGCCGGGCCTTCAACTATGGCTACACCTTC.

This rearrangement joins TRBV6-1 to TRBJ2-7; 9 nucleotides agree with TRBD1. The CDR3 has 15 amino acids. From germline, CDR1 is MNHNS and CDR2 SASEGT. After removal of 4 bases from V and 6 bases from J, the junction contained 10 bases not matched to a gene. The CDR3 here is CASSAQDRGWSEQYF. In DNA, the CDR3 is TGTGCCAGCAGTGCCCAGGACAGGGGTTGGTCCGAGCAGTACTTC.

This clonotype appeared a few times. This rearrangement joins TRBV5-6 to TRBJ2-2; the D gene is possibly TRBD2 (6 bases). The CDR3 is made up of 16 amino acids. Trimming took off 1 base at V and 1 base at J, with 11 bases between the two ends. Germline V CDR1 and CDR2: SGHDT, YYEEEE. In DNA form, the CDR3 reads TGTGCCAGCAGCTTGTTATCCGGGGGGAACACCGGGGAGCTGTTTTTT. Its protein product is CASSLLSGGNTGELFF.

This chain's CDR3 is CASSQGSAFEGEKLFF. Written as DNA, the CDR3 is TGTGCCAGCAGCCAAGGTTCAGCCTTTGAGGGGGAAAAACTGTTTTTT. The gene calls are TRBV4-2 and TRBJ1-4; TRBD1 is a possible D gene (5 bases). The CDR3 runs to 16 residues. The germline V gene encodes CDR1 LGHNA and CDR2 YNFKEQ. Trimming took 1 base from V and 8 from J, leaving 17 bases between them.